Presented here are 9 T cell receptor beta chains from one specimen sequenced in a study of T cells in localized non-small cell lung cancer. Method: immunoSEQ multiplex PCR; TCRdb's copy keeps in-frame clones and lacks some. In the table there are under 70,000 clones, roughly 89% of which are singletons. Specimen: peripheral blood, collected before any cancer treatment. Source of these receptors: a woman between 40 and 69 years old with stage I lung adenocarcinoma.

The rearrangement links TRBV11-2 to TRBJ1-2; perhaps TRBD1 as D (6 bases). This CDR3 contains 14 residues. V was cut by 3 bases and J by 4 bases, with 12 bases left in between. Per the germline V gene, CDR1 is SGHAT and CDR2 is FQNNGV. CDR3: CASSFGGAGYGYTF. CDR3 nucleotides: TGTGCCAGCAGCTTTGGGGGGGCGGGCTATGGCTACACCTTC.

The chain employs TRBV6-4 and TRBJ2-3; D not certain. CDR1 is MRHNA and CDR2 is SNTAGT in the germline V gene. This CDR3 is 15 amino acids long. V was clipped by 2 bases and J by 1 base, with 10 bases between them. In DNA form, the CDR3 reads TGTGCCAGCAGTGACGTGGGGTCGGGCACAGATACGCAGTATTTT. Residues: CASSDVGSGTDTQYF.

This clone showed up just once. The rearrangement links TRBV7-2 to TRBJ2-5; TRBD2 matches at 11 bases. Trimming cost V 1 base and J 0 bases; bases outside gene matches: 4. The CDR3 runs 17 residues. Germline CDR1 and CDR2: SGHTA and FQGNSA. This chain's CDR3 is CASSLGVAGGYQETQYF. DNA of the CDR3: TGTGCCAGCAGCTTAGGGGTAGCGGGGGGGTACCAAGAGACCCAGTACTTC.

The chain uses TRBV9 and TRBJ2-7; D is perhaps TRBD1 (6 bases). This CDR3 comprises 13 residues. In germline, CDR1 is SGDLS, CDR2 YYNGEE. With 4 bases removed from V and 5 bases from J, the gap between germline ends came to 13 bases. In nucleotides, the CDR3 is TGTGCCAGCAGCAGGGACATCAGGGACGAGCAGTACTTC. Protein product: CASSRDIRDEQYF.

This clone has more than one count but fewer than ten. This chain connects TRBV7-6 to TRBJ1-4; D is possibly TRBD1 (6 bases). Trimming removed 4 bases at V and 8 bases at J, with 14 bases between. The CDR3 consists of 14 residues. Looked up from germline, CDR1 is SGHVS and CDR2 is FNYEAQ. This CDR3 reads CASSSRRGDEKLFF. In DNA, the CDR3 is TGTGCCAGCAGCTCCCGGAGGGGGGACGAAAAACTGTTTTTT.

The chain carries TRBV13 and TRBJ1-3; D might be TRBD1 (5 bases). The germline V gene has CDR1 PRHDT and CDR2 FYEKMQ (reference sequence). CDR3 length equals 14 residues. Trimming took off 2 bases at V and 2 bases at J, with 7 bases between the two ends. The CDR3 region has the DNA TGTGCCAGCAGCTTAAGGGACCCTGGAAACACCATATATTTT. It encodes CASSLRDPGNTIYF.

This clone was observed a single time. The chain combines TRBV5-1 with TRBJ2-3; D possibly corresponds to TRBD2 (5 bases). Germline loops: CDR1 SGHRS, CDR2 YFSETQ. The V and J ends lost 1 base and 0 bases respectively, with 12 bases between them. The CDR3 runs 16 residues. CDR3 DNA sequence: TGCGCCAGCAGCTTGAATTTTCGGGAAAGCACAGATACGCAGTATTTT. This codes for CASSLNFRESTDTQYF.

The chain couples TRBV9 to TRBJ2-5, with 9 bases fitting TRBD2. Germline assignment: CDR1 SGDLS and CDR2 YYNGEE. V was clipped by 0 bases and J by 0 bases; unmatched bases: 3. The CDR3 is 16 residues long. The DNA for the CDR3 is TGTGCCAGCAGCGTAGGAGCGGGGGGATACCAAGAGACCCAGTACTTC. Encoded protein: CASSVGAGGYQETQYF. The variable domain in full, completed from reference TRBV9 and TRBJ2-5, reads DSGVTQTPKHLITATGQRVTLRCSPRSGDLSVYWYQQSLDQGLQFLIQYYNGEERAKGNILERFSAQQFPDLHSELNLSSLELGDSALYFCASSVGAGGYQETQYFGPGTRLLVL.

This clone has more than one count but fewer than ten. Other DNA sequences from this sample encode an identical CDR3 as well. The chain recombines TRBV30 with TRBJ1-2; TRBD1 matches at 7 bases. Unmatched junction bases numbered 6, after V lost 0 bases and J lost 8 bases. Germline lookup yields CDR1 GTSNPN and CDR2 SVGIG (reference sequence). The CDR3 extends over 13 amino acids. The CDR3 loop reads CAWSVKGAGGYTF. CDR3 nucleotide sequence: TGTGCCTGGAGTGTAAAGGGGGCTGGGGGCTACACCTTC.